This T cell receptor beta chain was observed in a study of T cell repertoires in cytomegalovirus infection (dated 2019 in TCRdb). About the study as a whole: The peptide stimulations were aimed at well-studied HLA-B-restricted epitopes as well as recently identified HLA-C-restricted CMV epitopes, whose presentation resists viral immunomodulation. Donor HLA type was relevant to the analysis, as public TCR beta signatures indicated carriage of CMV infection together with the matching HLA type.

This clonotype was observed a few times. There is no known antigen for this receptor. No base qualities exist here, and no much larger clone lies one base off it. The CDR3 runs 13 residues from the cysteine to the phenylalanine. Of the read, only the CDR3 DNA is kept; its 39 bases are in frame from base 1. From the germline V gene (reference sequence), CDR1 is DFQATT and CDR2 is SNEGSKA. Trimmed from V: 3 bases; trimmed from J: 10 bases; junction bases lacking a gene match: 9. The sequencer listed for this sample is Illumina HiSeq 1500. In TCRdb, the public reads were trimmed at Q25 with fastp and aligned with MiXCR, with productive beta chains retained. Rows are unified per CDR3 protein, each entry keeping the most common DNA and genes. A total of fewer than 850,000 distinct CDR3 sequences appear in this sample, 25% to 35% of them only once. The ten largest make up approximately 14% of the sample. The label giving this sample's treatment or condition can be read as: in vitro stimulation with specific CMV peptide epitopes to enrich CMV-specific T cells.

Summary of the overall study and its limitations: Cumulative frequency of public TCR beta family members discriminated carriers of CMV infection plus the relevant HLA type in this cohort and an independent approximately 350-donor cohort. The ex vivo response was dominated by HLA-C-restricted CMV-specific TCR beta clonotypes, which also provided the single most frequent clonotype in two of eight donors.

The sequence was obtained from a human donor in good health (CMV status not recorded). Some clones in this sample may be carry-over from other donors' samples. The receptor chain draws on TRBV20-1 and TRBJ1-5, with 7 bases matching TRBD1. The specimen was cultured CD8+ T cells from PBMCs, collected from culture after CMV antigen stimulation. The DNA sequence is given as TGCAGTGCTAGCCGACAGGGAGCAACACCCCAGCATTTT. The encoded protein is CSASRQGATPQHF.